These 17 T cell receptor beta chains were sequenced from one sample in a study of OX40 agonist ivuxolimab in advanced cancers. TCRdb's table, derived via immunoSEQ multiplex PCR, lists solely in-frame clones and lacks some. The sample has around 20,000 clones; about nine tenths are singletons. Sequencing was performed on CD4+ or CD8+ T cells sorted from blood, taken in a trial of the OX40 agonist ivuxolimab. The receptors here all came from an adult with an advanced solid tumor such as melanoma, head and neck, liver or kidney cancer.

This chain links TRBV6-6 with TRBJ1-5; 9 bases agree with TRBD1. V was clipped by 6 bases and J by 2 bases; unmatched bases: 5. Germline-derived CDR1 and CDR2 are MNHNY and SVGAGI (reference sequence). This CDR3 region has 15 residues. CDR3: CASRQTGGGNQPQHF. For the CDR3, the DNA is TGTGCCAGCAGACAGACAGGGGGGGGCAATCAGCCCCAGCATTTT.

This clone has only one observation. CDR3 sequence: CASSMRTDPSTGELFF. DNA of the CDR3: TGTGCCAGCTCAATGCGGACAGACCCGAGCACCGGGGAGCTGTTTTTT. This rearrangement joins TRBV18 to TRBJ2-2; D might be TRBD1 (6 bases). V dropped 5 bases and J dropped 4 bases, with 17 bases sitting between them. In germline, CDR1 is KGHSH, CDR2 LQKENI. This CDR3 is 16 amino acids long.

The chain links TRBV29-1 to TRBJ2-1; D gene unclear. Trimming took 4 bases from V and 4 from J, leaving 14 bases between them. The CDR3 sequence is 14 residues long. Germline-derived CDR1 and CDR2 are SQVTM and ANQGSEA. The CDR3 DNA sequence: TGCAGCGTTGGAGATTGGGCCGCTTACAATGAGCAGTTCTTC. Its translation: CSVGDWAAYNEQFF.

The gene calls are TRBV7-2 and TRBJ1-5; no firm D call. From germline, CDR1 is SGHTA and CDR2 FQGNSA. The V gene lost 5 bases and the J gene lost 1 base, with 3 bases spanning the gap. This CDR3 contains 12 residues. CDR3 sequence: CASSMSNQPQHF. DNA for the CDR3: TGTGCCAGCAGCATGAGCAATCAGCCCCAGCATTTT.

This chain links TRBV2 with TRBJ2-5; 7 bases match TRBD1. The end of the DNA aligns better with TRBJ2-7, so the J call may be wrong. CDR1 is SNHLY and CDR2 is FYNNEI in the germline V gene. The CDR3 has 14 residues. The CDR3 bases are TGTGCCAGCAGCCTACAGGGGAGTGGGTACGAGCAGTACTTC. Translated: CASSLQGSGYEQYF.

This CDR3 reads CASSLSMGNLNTGELFF. CDR3 bases: TGTGCCAGCAGTTTATCAATGGGGAATTTGAACACCGGGGAGCTGTTTTTT. J is TRBJ2-2 and V is TRBV27; D call uncertain. Germline CDR1 and CDR2: MNHEY and SMNVEV (reference sequence). This CDR3 spans 17 amino acids. V was cut by 0 bases and J by 1 base, with 12 bases left in between.

The gene calls are TRBV28 and TRBJ2-2; D not certain. The CDR3 runs to 12 residues. The germline V gene has CDR1 MDHEN and CDR2 SYDVKM. Deletions cut 5 bases from V and 1 base from J, with 2 bases between. CDR3 nucleotides: TGTGCCAGCAGTATGAACACCGGGGAGCTGTTTTTT. Protein product: CASSMNTGELFF.

This clone was found once. This sequence joins TRBV7-6 and TRBJ1-2; D is perhaps TRBD1 (5 bases). Per the germline V gene, CDR1 is SGHVS and CDR2 is FNYEAQ. The CDR3 totals 15 residues. Trimming shortened V by 2 bases and J by 4 bases, and 14 bases separated the two germline ends. Here the CDR3 reads CASSLYWDGGYGYTF. The CDR3 DNA reads as TGTGCCAGCAGCTTATACTGGGATGGGGGCTATGGCTACACCTTC.

The rearrangement uses TRBV7-2 and TRBJ1-5; 7 nucleotides agree with TRBD1. The CDR3 extends over 16 amino acids. Germline CDR1 SGHTA, CDR2 FQGNSA. The J segment lost 0 bases and the V segment lost 5 bases, leaving 7 bases of the junction unmatched. In nucleotides, the CDR3 is TGTGCCAGCAGCCGCGGGACAGCTAATAGCAATCAGCCCCAGCATTTT. Translation gives CASSRGTANSNQPQHF.

The J gene is TRBJ2-7, the V gene TRBV2; tentatively, D is TRBD1 or TRBD2 (5 bases each). Trimming took 4 bases from V and 2 from J, leaving 15 bases between them. This CDR3 has 15 amino acids. The germline V gene encodes CDR1 SNHLY and CDR2 FYNNEI. The CDR3 loop is CASSAGRDGAYEQYF. The CDR3, as DNA: TGTGCCAGCAGTGCTGGACGGGACGGGGCCTACGAGCAGTACTTC.

The rearrangement uses TRBV6-5 and TRBJ2-7; 12 bases align to TRBD1. CDR3 length: 16 amino acids. Looked up from germline, CDR1 is MNHEY and CDR2 is SVGAGI. Trimming took 2 bases from V and 3 from J; bases not matched to a gene: 5. The CDR3 protein is CASSYAGTGGLYEQYF. The DNA for the CDR3 is TGTGCCAGCAGTTACGCCGGGACAGGGGGCCTCTACGAGCAGTACTTC.

CDR3 coding DNA: TGTGCCAGCAGTCCCCAAGAGAGGGGCAGAGAGCAGTACTTC. Translation: CASSPQERGREQYF. The J gene is TRBJ2-7, the V gene TRBV6-6; perhaps D is TRBD1 or TRBD2 (5 bases each). Trimming removed 5 bases at V and 7 bases at J, with 18 bases between. Germline V gene sequence: CDR1 MNHNY, CDR2 SVGAGI (reference sequence). The CDR3 consists of 14 residues.

This chain joins TRBV19 and TRBJ2-1; 13 bases are a match to TRBD2. From germline, CDR1 is LNHDA and CDR2 SQIVND (reference sequence). Losses at the gene ends were 0 bases for V and 8 bases for J; bases not matched to a gene: 7. This CDR3 comprises 17 residues. CDR3 loop: CASSIDGGLAGIDEQFF. For the CDR3, the DNA is TGTGCCAGTAGTATAGATGGGGGACTAGCGGGAATAGATGAGCAGTTCTTC.

The chain couples TRBV2 to TRBJ2-5, with a weak D call TRBD2 (6 bases). The V end was cut by 7 bases, the J end by 5 bases, with 11 bases between. The CDR3 spans 12 residues. CDR1 and CDR2 (germline): SNHLY, FYNNEI. The CDR3 DNA follows: TGTGCCAGCAAGGCGGAGGGGGAGACCCAGTACTTC. This encodes CASKAEGETQYF. The full variable domain, in which reference TRBV2 and TRBJ2-5 provide the parts outside the CDR3, is EPEVTQTPSHQVTQMGQEVILRCVPISNHLYFYWYRQILGQKVEFLVSFYNNEISEKSEIFDDQFSVERPDGSNFTLKIRSTKLEDSAMYFCASKAEGETQYFGPGTRLLVL.

The chain employs TRBV29-1 and TRBJ1-1; D is undetermined. This CDR3 has 14 amino acids. V dropped 0 bases and J dropped 1 base, with 9 bases sitting between them. The germline V gene encodes CDR1 SQVTM and CDR2 ANQGSEA. DNA of the CDR3: TGCAGCGTTGAAGATCGGGTCTGGAACACTGAAGCTTTCTTT. It specifies CSVEDRVWNTEAFF.

The rearrangement uses TRBV10-3 and TRBJ2-6; 10 bases match TRBD1. V trimming: 10 bases; J trimming: 0 bases; junction bases outside the gene matches: 6. This CDR3 contains 16 residues. Germline V gene lookup returns CDR1 ENHRY and CDR2 SYGVKD. This CDR3 is CATPGQGSSGANVLTF. Here the CDR3 DNA reads TGTGCCACTCCGGGACAGGGGAGCTCTGGGGCCAACGTCCTGACTTTC.

V usage is TRBV28 and J usage is TRBJ2-3; D possibly uses TRBD1 or TRBD2 (6 bases each). This CDR3 has 16 amino acids. Germline loops: CDR1 MDHEN, CDR2 SYDVKM. The V gene lost 5 bases and the J gene lost 0 bases, with 15 bases spanning the gap. CDR3 sequence (DNA): TGTGCCAGCAGTGCCCCCACAGGGACTAGCACAGATACGCAGTATTTT. This gives the protein CASSAPTGTSTDTQYF.